The source of this T cell receptor (beta chain) is a study of T-cell reconstitution after alpha-beta-depleted transplantation in children. Overall study results and limits: After transplant, high TCRbeta diversity at day 60 in some patients arose from surviving recipient T cells and thymic progenitors. Where alpha-beta T cells came from about two months after transplant was reportedly several hundred expanded graft clones. Fresh T-cell production supplied most of the T-cell counts and diversity seen one year after transplant.

Germline CDR1 and CDR2: KGHSH and LQKENI. The CDR3 is made up of 14 amino acids. A library of TCRbeta sequences, prepared with unique molecular identifiers, was generated. MiXCR was run by TCRdb on the PCR reads, yielding one entry per CDR3 protein. The sample lists around 270,000 distinct CDR3 sequences, 6.5% to 9% seen once, with approximately 9.6% in the top ten. In its sample, this clonotype was seen a few times. The antigen is unknown. The junction departs from the called germline gene at one end, perhaps through a read error. The sequence was collected from a female patient aged 2-15 years who had a stem cell transplant for Fanconi anemia, so the T cells may come from the graft donor. The source material was peripheral blood, sampled 360 days after TCRalphabeta/CD19-depleted stem cell transplant. This rearrangement joins TRBV18 to TRBJ2-4, with D perhaps matching TRBD1 (6 bases). In DNA, the CDR3 is TGTGCCAGCTCACTAACGACGGACAGCCGAGAAGGTATCTTC. It encodes CASSLTTDSREGIF.